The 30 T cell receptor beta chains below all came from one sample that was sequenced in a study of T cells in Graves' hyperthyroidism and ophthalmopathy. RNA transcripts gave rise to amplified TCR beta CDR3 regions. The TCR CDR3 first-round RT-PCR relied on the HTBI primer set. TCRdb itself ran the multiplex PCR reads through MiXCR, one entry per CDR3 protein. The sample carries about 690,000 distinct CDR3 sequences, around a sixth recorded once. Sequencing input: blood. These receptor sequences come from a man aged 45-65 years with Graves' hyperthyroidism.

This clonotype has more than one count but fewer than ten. The DNA of the CDR3 is TGTGCCAGCAGTGAAGCGGCACAGGGACCAAATAGCAATCAGCCCCAGCATTTT. Translation gives CASSEAAQGPNSNQPQHF. The chain couples TRBV6-1 to TRBJ1-5; D is possibly TRBD1 (6 bases). Trimming shortened V by 0 bases and J by 0 bases, and 15 bases separated the two germline ends. The CDR3 loop spans 18 amino acids. The germline gives CDR1 MNHNS, CDR2 SASEGT.

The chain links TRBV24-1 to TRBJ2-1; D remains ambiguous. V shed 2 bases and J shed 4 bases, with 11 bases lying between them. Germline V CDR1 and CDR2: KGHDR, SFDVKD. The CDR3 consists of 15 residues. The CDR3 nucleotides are TGTGCCACCAGTGATTCATTGGTCGGGTACAATGAGCAGTTCTTC. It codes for CATSDSLVGYNEQFF.

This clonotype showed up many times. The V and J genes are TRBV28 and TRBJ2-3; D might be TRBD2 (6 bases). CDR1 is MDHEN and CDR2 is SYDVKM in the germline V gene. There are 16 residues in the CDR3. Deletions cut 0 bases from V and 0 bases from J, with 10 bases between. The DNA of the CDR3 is TGTGCCAGCAGTTTATGGACCGGGACTAGCACAGATACGCAGTATTTT. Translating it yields CASSLWTGTSTDTQYF.

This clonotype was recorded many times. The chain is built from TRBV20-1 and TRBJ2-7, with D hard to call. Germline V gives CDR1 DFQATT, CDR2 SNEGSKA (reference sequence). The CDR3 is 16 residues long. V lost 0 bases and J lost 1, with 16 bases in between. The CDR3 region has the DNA TGCAGTGCTAGAGATGGTCCGTCCGCAGATTCCTACGAGCAGTACTTC. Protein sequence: CSARDGPSADSYEQYF.

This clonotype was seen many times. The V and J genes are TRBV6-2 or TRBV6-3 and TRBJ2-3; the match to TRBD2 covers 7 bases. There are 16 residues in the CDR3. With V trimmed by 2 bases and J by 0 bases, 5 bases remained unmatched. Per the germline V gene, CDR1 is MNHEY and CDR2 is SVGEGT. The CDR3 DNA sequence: TGTGCCAGCAGTTACGGAGCGGGGACTAGCACAGATACGCAGTATTTT. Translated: CASSYGAGTSTDTQYF.

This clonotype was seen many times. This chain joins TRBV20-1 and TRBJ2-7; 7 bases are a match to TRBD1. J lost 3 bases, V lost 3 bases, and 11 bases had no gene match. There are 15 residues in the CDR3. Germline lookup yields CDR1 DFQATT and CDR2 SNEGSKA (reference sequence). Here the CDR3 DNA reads TGCAGTGCTAGGGGTATAAGGGACAGATACTACGAGCAGTACTTC. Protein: CSARGIRDRYYEQYF.

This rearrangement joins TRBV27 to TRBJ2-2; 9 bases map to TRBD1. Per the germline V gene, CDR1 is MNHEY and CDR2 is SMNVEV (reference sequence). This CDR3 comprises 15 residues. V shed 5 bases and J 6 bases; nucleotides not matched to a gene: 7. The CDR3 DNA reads TGTGCCAGCAGTGATCCGGGACAGGGACCCGGGGAGCTGTTTTTT. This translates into CASSDPGQGPGELFF.

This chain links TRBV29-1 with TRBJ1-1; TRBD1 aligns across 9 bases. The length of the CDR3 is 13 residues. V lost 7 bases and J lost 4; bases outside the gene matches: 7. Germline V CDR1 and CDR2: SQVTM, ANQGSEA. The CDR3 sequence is CSDRGQGGTEAFF. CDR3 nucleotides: TGCAGCGACCGGGGACAGGGAGGCACTGAAGCTTTCTTT. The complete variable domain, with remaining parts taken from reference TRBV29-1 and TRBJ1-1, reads SAVISQKPSRDICQRGTSLTIQCQVDSQVTMMFWYRQQPGQSLTLIATANQGSEATYESGFVIDKFPISRPNLTFSTLTVSNMSPEDSSIYLCSDRGQGGTEAFFGQGTRLTVV.

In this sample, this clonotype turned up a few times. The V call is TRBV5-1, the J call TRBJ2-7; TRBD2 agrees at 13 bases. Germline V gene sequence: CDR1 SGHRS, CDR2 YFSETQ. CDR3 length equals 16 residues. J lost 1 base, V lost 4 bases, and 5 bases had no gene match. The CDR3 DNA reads TGCGCCAGCAGCGGGCCGGGACTAGCGGGATCCTACGAGCAGTACTTC. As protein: CASSGPGLAGSYEQYF.

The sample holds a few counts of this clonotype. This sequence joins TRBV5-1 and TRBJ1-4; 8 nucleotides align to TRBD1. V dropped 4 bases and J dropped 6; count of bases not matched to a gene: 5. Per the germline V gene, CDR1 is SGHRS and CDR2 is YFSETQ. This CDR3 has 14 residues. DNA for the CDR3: TGCGCCAGCAGCCCGACAGGGGTAGATGAAAAACTGTTTTTT. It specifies CASSPTGVDEKLFF.

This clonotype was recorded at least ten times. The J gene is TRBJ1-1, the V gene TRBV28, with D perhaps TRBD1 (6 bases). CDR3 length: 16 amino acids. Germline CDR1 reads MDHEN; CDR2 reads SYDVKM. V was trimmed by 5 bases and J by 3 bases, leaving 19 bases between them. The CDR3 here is CASSTHRRGWDTEAFF. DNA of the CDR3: TGTGCCAGCAGTACACACCGTAGGGGGTGGGACACTGAAGCTTTCTTT.

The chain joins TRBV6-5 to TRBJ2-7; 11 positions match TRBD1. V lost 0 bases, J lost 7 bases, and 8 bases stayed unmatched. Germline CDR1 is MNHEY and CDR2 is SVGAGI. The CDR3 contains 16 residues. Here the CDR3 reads CASSYSPGQGGGEQYF. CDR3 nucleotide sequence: TGTGCCAGCAGTTACTCCCCGGGACAGGGGGGCGGAGAGCAGTACTTC.

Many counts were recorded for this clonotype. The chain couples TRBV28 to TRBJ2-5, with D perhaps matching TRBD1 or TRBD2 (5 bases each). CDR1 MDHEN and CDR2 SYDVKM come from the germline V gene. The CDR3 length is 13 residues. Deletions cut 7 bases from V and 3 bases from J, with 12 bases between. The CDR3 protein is CASIGGTKETQYF. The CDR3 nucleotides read TGTGCCAGCATTGGGGGAACCAAAGAGACCCAGTACTTC. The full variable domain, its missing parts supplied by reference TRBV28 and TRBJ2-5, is DVKVTQSSRYLVKRTGEKVFLECVQDMDHENMFWYRQDPGLGLRLIYFSYDVKMKEKGDIPEGYSVSREKKERFSLILESASTNQTSMYLCASIGGTKETQYFGPGTRLLVL.

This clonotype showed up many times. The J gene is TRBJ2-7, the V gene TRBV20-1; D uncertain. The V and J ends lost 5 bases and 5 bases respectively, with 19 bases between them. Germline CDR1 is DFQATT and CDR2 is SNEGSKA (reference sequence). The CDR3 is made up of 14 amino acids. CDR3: CSALGEISINEQYF. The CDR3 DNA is TGCAGTGCTCTCGGTGAGATTAGCATCAACGAGCAGTACTTC.

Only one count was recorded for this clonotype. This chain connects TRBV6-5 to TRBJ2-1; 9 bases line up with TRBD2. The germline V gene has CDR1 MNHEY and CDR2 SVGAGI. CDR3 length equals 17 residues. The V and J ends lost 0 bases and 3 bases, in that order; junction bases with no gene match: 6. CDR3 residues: CASSYSMAGGIYNEQFF. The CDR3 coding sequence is TGTGCCAGCAGTTACTCGATGGCGGGAGGGATCTACAATGAGCAGTTCTTC.

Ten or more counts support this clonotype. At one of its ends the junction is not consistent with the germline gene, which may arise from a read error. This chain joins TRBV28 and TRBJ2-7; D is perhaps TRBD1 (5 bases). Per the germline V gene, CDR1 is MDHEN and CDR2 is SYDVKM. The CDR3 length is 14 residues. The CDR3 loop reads CASTMSGLRDEQYF. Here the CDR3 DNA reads TGCGCCAGCACTATGTCAGGGTTACGGGACGAGCAGTACTTC.

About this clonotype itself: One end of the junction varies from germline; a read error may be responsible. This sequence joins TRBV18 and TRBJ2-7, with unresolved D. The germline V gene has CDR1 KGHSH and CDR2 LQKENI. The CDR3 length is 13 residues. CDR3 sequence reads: CASSPSEGTERYF. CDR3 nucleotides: TGTGCCAGCTCACCAAGTGAAGGTACCGAGCGGTACTTC.

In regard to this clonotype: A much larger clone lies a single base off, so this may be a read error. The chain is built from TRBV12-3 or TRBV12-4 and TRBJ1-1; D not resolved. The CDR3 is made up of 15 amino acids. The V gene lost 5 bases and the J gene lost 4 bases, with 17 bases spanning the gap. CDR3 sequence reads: CASSREAGSGTEAFF. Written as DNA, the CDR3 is TGTGCCAGCAGTAGAGAAGCAGGATCGGGCACTGAAGCTTTCTTT.

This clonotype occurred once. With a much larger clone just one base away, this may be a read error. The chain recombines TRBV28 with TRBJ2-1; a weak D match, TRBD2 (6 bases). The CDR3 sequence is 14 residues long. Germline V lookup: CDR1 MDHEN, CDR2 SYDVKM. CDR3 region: CVSSPRGSLREQFF. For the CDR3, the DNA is TGTGTCAGCAGCCCCCGGGGGTCGCTACGGGAGCAGTTCTTC.

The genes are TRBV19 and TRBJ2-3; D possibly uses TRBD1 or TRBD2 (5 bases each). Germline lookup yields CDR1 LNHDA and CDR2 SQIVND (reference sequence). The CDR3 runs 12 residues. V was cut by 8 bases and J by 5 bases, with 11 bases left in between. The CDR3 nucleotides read TGTGCCAGTTGCGGGCAGGGAGATACGCAGTATTTT. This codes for CASCGQGDTQYF.

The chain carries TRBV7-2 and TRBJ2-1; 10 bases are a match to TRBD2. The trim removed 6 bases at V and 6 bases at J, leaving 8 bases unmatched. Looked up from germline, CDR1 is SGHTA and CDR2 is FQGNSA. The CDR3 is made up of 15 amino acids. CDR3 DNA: TGTGCCAGCAGGAAGTCCCAGCGGGAGGGCAATGAGCAGTTCTTC. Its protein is CASRKSQREGNEQFF. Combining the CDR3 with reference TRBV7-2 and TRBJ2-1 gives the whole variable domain GAGVSQSPSNKVTEKGKDVELRCDPISGHTALYWYRQSLGQGLEFLIYFQGNSAPDKSGLPSDRFSAERTGGSVSTLTIQRTQQEDSAVYLCASRKSQREGNEQFFGPGTRLTVL.

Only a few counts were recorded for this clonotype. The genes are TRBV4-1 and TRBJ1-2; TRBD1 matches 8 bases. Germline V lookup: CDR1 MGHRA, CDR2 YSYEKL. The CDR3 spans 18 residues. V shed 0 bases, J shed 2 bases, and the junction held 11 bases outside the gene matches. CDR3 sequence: CASSQDDGRGHWNYGYTF. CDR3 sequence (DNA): TGCGCCAGCAGCCAAGATGATGGCAGGGGGCATTGGAACTATGGCTACACCTTC.

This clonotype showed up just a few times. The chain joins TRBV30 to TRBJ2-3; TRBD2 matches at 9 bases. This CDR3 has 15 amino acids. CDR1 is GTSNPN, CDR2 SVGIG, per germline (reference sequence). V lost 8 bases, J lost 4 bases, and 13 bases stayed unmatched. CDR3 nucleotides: TGTGCCGGGGGAATCTTAGCGGGAGTTCCAGATACGCAGTATTTT. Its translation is CAGGILAGVPDTQYF.

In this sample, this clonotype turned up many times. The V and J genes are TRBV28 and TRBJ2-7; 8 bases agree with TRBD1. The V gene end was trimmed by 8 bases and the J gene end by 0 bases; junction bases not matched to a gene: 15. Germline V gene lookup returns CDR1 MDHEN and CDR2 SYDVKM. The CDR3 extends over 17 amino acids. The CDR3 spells CASLTNPGGVGSYEQYF. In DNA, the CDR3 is TGTGCCAGCCTAACCAACCCAGGGGGCGTAGGCTCCTACGAGCAGTACTTC. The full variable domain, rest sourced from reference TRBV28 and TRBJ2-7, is DVKVTQSSRYLVKRTGEKVFLECVQDMDHENMFWYRQDPGLGLRLIYFSYDVKMKEKGDIPEGYSVSREKKERFSLILESASTNQTSMYLCASLTNPGGVGSYEQYFGPGTRLTVT.

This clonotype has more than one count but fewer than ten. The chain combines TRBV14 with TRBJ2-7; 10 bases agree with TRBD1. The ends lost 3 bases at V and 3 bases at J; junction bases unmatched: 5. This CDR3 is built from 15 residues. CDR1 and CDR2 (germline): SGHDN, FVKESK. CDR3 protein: CASSQRDRGLYEQYF. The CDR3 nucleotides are TGTGCCAGCAGCCAGCGTGACAGGGGGCTCTACGAGCAGTACTTC.

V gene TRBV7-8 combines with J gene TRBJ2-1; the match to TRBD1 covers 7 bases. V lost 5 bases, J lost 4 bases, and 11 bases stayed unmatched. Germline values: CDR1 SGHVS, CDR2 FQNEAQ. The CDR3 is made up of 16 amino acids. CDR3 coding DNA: TGTGCCAGCAGCACCTTCACAGGGGACATATACAATGAGCAGTTCTTC. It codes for CASSTFTGDIYNEQFF.

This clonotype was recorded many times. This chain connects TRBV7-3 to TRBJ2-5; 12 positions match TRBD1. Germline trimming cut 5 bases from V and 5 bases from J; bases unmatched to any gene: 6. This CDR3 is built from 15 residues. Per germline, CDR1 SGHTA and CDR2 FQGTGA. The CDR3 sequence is CASSAGTGGMETQYF. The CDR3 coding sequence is TGTGCCAGCAGCGCCGGGACAGGGGGCATGGAGACCCAGTACTTC.

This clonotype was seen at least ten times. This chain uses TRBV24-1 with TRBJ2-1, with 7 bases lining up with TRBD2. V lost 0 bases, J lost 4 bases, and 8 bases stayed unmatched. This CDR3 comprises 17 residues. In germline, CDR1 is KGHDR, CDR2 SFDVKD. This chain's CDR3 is CATSDLPPSGAYNEQFF. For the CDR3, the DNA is TGTGCCACCAGTGATTTGCCTCCTAGCGGAGCTTACAATGAGCAGTTCTTC.

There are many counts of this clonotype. The CDR3 DNA sequence: TGTGCCTGGAGTATACTAGCGGGAGTCGGGGAGCAGTACTTC. Translation: CAWSILAGVGEQYF. The chain combines TRBV30 with TRBJ2-7, with 11 bases that match TRBD2. Germline V CDR1 and CDR2: GTSNPN, SVGIG (reference sequence). V lost 2 bases and J lost 7; bases outside the gene matches: 7. The CDR3 consists of 14 residues.

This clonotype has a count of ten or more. CDR3 DNA: TGTGCCAGCAGCCCCGACAGGGGAGGCTACACCTTC. Translation: CASSPDRGGYTF. The gene calls are TRBV28 and TRBJ1-2; the match to TRBD1 covers 8 bases. J gave up 8 bases and V 6 bases, and 5 bases lay outside the gene matches. The CDR3 runs 12 residues. Germline-derived CDR1 and CDR2 are MDHEN and SYDVKM.